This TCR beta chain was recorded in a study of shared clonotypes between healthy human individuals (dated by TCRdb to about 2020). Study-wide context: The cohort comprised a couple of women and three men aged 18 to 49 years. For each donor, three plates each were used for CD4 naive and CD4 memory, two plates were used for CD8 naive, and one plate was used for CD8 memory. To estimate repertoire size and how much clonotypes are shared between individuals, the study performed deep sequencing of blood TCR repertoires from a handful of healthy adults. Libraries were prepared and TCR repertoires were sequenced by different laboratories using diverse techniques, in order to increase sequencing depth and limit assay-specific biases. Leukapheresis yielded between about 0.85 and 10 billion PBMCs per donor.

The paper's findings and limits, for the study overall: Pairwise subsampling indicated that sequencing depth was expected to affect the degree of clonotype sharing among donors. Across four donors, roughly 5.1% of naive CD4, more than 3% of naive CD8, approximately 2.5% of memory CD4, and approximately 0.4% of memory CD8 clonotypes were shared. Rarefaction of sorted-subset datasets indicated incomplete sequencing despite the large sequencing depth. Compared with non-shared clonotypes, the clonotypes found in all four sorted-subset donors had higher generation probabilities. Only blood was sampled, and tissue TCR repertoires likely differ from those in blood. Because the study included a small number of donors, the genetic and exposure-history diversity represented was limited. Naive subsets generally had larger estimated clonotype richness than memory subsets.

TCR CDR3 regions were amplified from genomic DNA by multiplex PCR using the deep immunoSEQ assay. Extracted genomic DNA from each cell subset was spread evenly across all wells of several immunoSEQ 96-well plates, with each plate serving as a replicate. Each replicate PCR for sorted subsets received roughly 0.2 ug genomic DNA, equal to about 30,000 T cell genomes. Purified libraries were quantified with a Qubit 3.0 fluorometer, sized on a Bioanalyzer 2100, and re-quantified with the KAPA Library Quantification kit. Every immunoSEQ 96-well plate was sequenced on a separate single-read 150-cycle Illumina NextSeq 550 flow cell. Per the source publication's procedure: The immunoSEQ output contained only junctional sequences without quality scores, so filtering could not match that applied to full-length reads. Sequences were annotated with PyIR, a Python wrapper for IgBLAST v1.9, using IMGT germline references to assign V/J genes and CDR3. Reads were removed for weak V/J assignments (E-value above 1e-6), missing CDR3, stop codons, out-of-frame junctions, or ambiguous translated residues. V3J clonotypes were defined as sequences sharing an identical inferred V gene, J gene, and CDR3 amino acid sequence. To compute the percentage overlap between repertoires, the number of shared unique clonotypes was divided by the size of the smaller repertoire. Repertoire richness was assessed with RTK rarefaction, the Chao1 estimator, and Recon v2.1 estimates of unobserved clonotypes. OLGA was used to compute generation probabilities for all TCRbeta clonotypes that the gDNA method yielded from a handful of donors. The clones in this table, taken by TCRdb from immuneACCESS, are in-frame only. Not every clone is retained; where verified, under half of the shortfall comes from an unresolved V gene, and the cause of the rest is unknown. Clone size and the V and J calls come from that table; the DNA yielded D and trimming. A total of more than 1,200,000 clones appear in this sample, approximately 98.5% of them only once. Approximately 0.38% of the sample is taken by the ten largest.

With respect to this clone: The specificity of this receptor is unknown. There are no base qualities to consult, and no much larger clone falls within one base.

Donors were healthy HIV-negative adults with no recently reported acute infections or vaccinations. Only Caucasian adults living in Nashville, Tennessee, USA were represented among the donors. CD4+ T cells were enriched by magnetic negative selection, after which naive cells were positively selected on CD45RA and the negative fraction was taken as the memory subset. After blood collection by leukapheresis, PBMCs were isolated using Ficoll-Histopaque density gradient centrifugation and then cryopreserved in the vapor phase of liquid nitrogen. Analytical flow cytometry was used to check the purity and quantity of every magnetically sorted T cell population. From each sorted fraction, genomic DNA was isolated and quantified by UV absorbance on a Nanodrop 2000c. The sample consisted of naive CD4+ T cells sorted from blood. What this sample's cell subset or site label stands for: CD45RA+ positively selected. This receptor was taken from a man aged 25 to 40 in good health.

The CDR3 here reads CASSLSGPPLHKLYEQYF. The DNA sequence is as follows: TGTGCCAGCAGCTTATCGGGTCCGCCTTTACATAAGCTCTACGAGCAGTACTTC. The chain joins TRBV11-2 to TRBJ2-7; no D gene can be assigned with confidence. From the cysteine up to the phenylalanine, the CDR3 has a length of 18 residues. The retained sequence is limited to the CDR3, 54 bases, with the frame set at the first base. For CDR1 and CDR2, the germline V gene lists SGHAT and FQNNGV. A distance of 23 bases separates the germline ends of V and J, which lose 2 bases and 3 bases respectively.